Described below is a single T cell receptor beta chain sequence and its context. Its target is not known. A junction end diverges from the germline sequence, so it may reflect a read error. The CDR3 covers 16 residues. The germline V gene encodes CDR1 MGHRA and CDR2 YSYEKL. Constant-region priming of about 0.5 ug total RNA yielded TCR beta cDNA. It was through three nested multiplex PCR rounds of slightly modified ARM-PCR that TCR beta libraries arose. Rounds one and two of PCR, each of 10 cycles, were primed with TRBV1-TRBV30 forward primers and a C-beta reverse primer. Using its own MiXCR run on the multiplex PCR reads, TCRdb lists one record per CDR3 protein. The top ten clones hold around 38% of a sample with around 60,000 distinct CDR3 sequences, roughly two thirds of them seen once. Co-extraction of both nucleic acids (RNA and DNA) used roughly 19-33 mg of unsorted bulk tissue. Five separate regions of each tumor underwent sampling.

The data were obtained in a study of tumor-infiltrating lymphocytes in primary liver carcinoma. The overall study: The five patients, who were men and women, ranged in age from 30 to 69 years. Stage T1-T3 N0M0 tumors spanned about 4.2 to 10 cm. Study findings and constraints: Roughly 7.5-25% of top clones, and no more, occurred in all five tumor regions.

The sample comprised liver tumor tissue from sampling region 4. The subset here: tumor region T4, right-lateral pole. The chain is built from TRBV4-1 and TRBJ2-1; 13 nucleotides align to TRBD2. The receptor was derived from a man aged 40-49 years with primary liver carcinoma and hepatitis B virus infection. The CDR3 region is CASSQRRTSGRNEQSF. The DNA of the CDR3 is TGCGCCAGCAGCCAAAGGAGGACTAGCGGGAGAAATGAGCAGTCCTTC.